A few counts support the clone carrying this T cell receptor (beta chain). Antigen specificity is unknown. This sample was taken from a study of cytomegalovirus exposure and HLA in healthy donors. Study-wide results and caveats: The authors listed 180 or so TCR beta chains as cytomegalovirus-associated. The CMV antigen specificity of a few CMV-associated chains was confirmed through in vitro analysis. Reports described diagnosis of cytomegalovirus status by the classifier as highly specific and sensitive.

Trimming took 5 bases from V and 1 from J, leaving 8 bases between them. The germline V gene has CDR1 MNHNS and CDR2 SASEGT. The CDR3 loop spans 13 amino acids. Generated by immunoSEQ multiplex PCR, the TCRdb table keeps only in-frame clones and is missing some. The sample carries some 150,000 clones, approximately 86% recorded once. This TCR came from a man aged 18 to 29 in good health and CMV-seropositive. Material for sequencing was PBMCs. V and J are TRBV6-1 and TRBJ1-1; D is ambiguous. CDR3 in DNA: TGTGCCAGCAGTCTTACAGAGAACACTGAAGCTTTCTTT. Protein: CASSLTENTEAFF.